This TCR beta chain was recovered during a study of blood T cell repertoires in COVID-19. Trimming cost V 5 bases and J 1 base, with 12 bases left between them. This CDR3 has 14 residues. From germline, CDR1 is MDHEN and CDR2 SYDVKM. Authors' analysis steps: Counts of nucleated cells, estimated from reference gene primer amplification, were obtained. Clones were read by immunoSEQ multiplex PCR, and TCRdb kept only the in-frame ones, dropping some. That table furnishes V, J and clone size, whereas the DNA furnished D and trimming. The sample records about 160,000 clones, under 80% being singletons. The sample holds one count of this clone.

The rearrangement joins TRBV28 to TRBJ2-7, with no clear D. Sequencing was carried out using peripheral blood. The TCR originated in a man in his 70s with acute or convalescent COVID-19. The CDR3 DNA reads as TGTGCCAGCAGTACCGTTGGGCCATCCTACGAGCAGTACTTC. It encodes CASSTVGPSYEQYF.